These T cell receptor beta chains were read from a single sample in a study of CD8 T cells in Susac syndrome. Each CDR3 protein is one row after TCRdb ran MiXCR on the immunoSEQ multiplex PCR reads. The data show around 80,000 distinct CDR3 sequences, 95% to 96% seen once. Sample: CD8+ T cells from PBMCs. All receptors come from a human donor with Susac syndrome. Each CDR3 is given with its conserved first and last residue. A D gene is named only where the DNA matches it firmly. A clone size is listed for some rows: how often the clone was seen (once, few, many), or a class if it is expanded.

d_call,v_call,j_call,clone_size,cdr3_nt,cdr3_aa
TRBD1,TRBV15,TRBJ2-1,once,TGTGCCACCAGCAGAGGCCGGGACAGGGGGCGTCAGGGCAATGAGCAGTTCTTC,CATSRGRDRGRQGNEQFF
TRBD2,TRBV14,TRBJ2-3,once,TGTGCCAGCAGCCACCAACTAGCGGGGACAAGCACAGATACGCAGTATTTT,CASSHQLAGTSTDTQYF
.,TRBV30,TRBJ2-5,.,TGTGCCTGGCGCGGCGGGGACCAAGAGACCCAGTACTTC,CAWRGGDQETQYF
.,TRBV27,TRBJ1-2,.,TGTGCCAGCAGTACAACAATGACTAACTATGGCTACACCTTC,CASSTTMTNYGYTF
.,TRBV29-1,TRBJ2-3,.,TGCAGCATAAATTCGGGACGTACGGATACGCAGTATTTT,CSINSGRTDTQYF
TRBD1,TRBV28,TRBJ2-3,.,TGTGCCAGCAGCTACGACAGGGGAGGAACAGATACGCAGTATTTT,CASSYDRGGTDTQYF
TRBD1,TRBV20-1,TRBJ1-3,.,TGCAGTGCATCGGACAGGTCCTCTGGAAACACCATATATTTT,CSASDRSSGNTIYF
.,TRBV20-1,TRBJ2-1,.,TGCAGTGCTAGAGATTTCAGGCTCAACAATGAGCAGTTCTTC,CSARDFRLNNEQFF
TRBD2,TRBV13,TRBJ2-1,.,TGTGCCAGCAGCTTTTCTAGCGGCTCCAATGAGCAGTTCTTC,CASSFSSGSNEQFF
.,TRBV5-1,TRBJ2-7,.,TGCGCCAGCAGCTGGCCAGGGGAGTACTTC,CASSWPGEYF
TRBD2,TRBV7-8,TRBJ2-1,.,TGTGCCAGCAGCTTAGGACTAGCGGGGAGCTCCTACAATGAGCAGTTCTTC,CASSLGLAGSSYNEQFF
.,TRBV27,TRBJ2-7,once,TGTGCCAGCAGTTTATTTCCTGGGTACGAGCAGTACTTC,CASSLFPGYEQYF
.,TRBV27,TRBJ2-1,.,TGTGCCAGCAGTTTATGGGTAGCCGATGAGCAGTTCTTC,CASSLWVADEQFF
.,TRBV29-1,TRBJ1-3,.,TGCAGCGTTGACGACGGGAACTCTGGAAACACCATATATTTT,CSVDDGNSGNTIYF